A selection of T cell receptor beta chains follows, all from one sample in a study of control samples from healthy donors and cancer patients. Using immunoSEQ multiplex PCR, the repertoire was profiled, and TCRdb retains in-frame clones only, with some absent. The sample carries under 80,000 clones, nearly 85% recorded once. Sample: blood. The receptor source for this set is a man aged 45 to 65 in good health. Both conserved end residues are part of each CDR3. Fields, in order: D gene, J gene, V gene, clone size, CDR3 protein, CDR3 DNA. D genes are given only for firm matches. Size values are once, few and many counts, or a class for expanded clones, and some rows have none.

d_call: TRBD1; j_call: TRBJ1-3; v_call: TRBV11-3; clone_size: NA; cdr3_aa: CASSHRTGGNTIYF; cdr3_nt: TGTGCCAGCAGTCACCGGACAGGCGGAAACACCATATATTTT
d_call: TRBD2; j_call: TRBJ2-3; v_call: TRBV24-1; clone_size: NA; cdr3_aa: CATSPAGAGTDTQYF; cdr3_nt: TGTGCCACCAGTCCCGCGGGAGCTGGGACAGATACGCAGTATTTT
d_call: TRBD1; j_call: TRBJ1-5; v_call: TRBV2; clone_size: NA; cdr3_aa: CASRKQGALNQPQHF; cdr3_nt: TGTGCCAGCAGGAAACAGGGGGCCCTCAATCAGCCCCAGCATTTT
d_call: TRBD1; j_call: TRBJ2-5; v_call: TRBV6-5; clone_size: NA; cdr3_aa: CASSYRWTGVETQYF; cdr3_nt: TGTGCCAGCAGTTACAGGTGGACAGGGGTAGAGACCCAGTACTTC
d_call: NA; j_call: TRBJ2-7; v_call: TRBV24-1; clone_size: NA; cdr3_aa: CATKQGHEQYF; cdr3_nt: TGTGCCACCAAACAGGGCCACGAGCAGTACTTC
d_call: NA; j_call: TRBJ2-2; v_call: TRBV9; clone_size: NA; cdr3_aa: CASSVGDTGELFF; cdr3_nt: TGTGCCAGCAGCGTAGGCGACACCGGGGAGCTGTTTTTT
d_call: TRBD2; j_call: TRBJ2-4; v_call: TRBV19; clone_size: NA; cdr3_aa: CASVSTSQLAKNIQYF; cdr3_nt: TGTGCCAGTGTATCGACTAGCCAGTTAGCCAAAAACATTCAGTACTTC
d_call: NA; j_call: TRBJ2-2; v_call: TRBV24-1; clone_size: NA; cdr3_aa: CATSDLRQGGSGELFF; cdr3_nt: TGTGCCACCAGTGATTTGAGGCAGGGTGGTTCCGGGGAGCTGTTTTTT
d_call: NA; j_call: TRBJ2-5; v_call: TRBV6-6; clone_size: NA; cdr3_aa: CASRATRSETQYF; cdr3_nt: TGTGCCAGCAGGGCTACTCGTTCAGAGACCCAGTACTTC
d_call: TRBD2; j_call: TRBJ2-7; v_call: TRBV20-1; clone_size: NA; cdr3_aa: CSAPLAGGPRF; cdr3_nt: TGCAGTGCTCCCTTAGCGGGAGGGCCTCGCTTC
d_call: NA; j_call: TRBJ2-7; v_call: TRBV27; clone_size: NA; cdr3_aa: CASSLSVGTTYEQYF; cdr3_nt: TGTGCCAGCAGTTTATCTGTCGGGACAACCTACGAGCAGTACTTC
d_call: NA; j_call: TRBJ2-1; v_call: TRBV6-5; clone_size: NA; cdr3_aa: CASSYLNEQFF; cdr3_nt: TGTGCCAGCAGCTATCTCAATGAGCAGTTCTTC
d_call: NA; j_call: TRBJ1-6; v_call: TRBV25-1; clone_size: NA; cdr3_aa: CASSDFGGWGAPLHF; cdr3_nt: TGTGCCAGCAGTGATTTTGGGGGGTGGGGGGCACCCCTCCACTTT
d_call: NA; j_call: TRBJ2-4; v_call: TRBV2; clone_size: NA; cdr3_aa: CASSEVGAGNIQYF; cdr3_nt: TGTGCCAGCAGTGAAGTTGGGGCAGGGAACATTCAGTACTTC
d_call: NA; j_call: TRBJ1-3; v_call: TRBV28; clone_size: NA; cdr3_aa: CASSLHRGGNTIYF; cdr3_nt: TGTGCCAGCAGTTTACACCGGGGTGGAAACACCATATATTTT
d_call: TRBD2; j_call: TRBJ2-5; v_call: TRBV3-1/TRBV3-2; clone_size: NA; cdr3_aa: CASSPLSAGGQKETQYF; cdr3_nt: TGTGCCAGCAGCCCCCTCAGCGCGGGGGGGCAGAAAGAGACCCAGTACTTC
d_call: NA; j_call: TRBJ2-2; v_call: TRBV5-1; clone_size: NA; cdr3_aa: CASSPTPQGLANTGELFF; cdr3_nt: TGCGCCAGCAGCCCTACCCCCCAGGGGCTTGCGAACACCGGGGAGCTGTTTTTT
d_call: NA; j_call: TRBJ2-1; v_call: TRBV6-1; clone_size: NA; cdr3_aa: CASSEQSSLGDEQFF; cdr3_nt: TGTGCCAGCAGTGAACAGTCTTCCTTAGGTGATGAGCAGTTCTTC
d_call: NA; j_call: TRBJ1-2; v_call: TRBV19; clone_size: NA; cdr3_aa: CASSRGPGGYTF; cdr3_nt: TGTGCCAGTAGTCGAGGGCCGGGAGGCTACACCTTC
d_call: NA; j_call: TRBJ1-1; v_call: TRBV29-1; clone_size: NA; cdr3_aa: CSVEGGRDTEAFF; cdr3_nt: TGCAGCGTTGAAGGGGGTAGAGACACTGAAGCTTTCTTT
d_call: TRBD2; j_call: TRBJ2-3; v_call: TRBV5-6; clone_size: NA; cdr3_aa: CASSSAKRGATTDTQYF; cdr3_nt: TGTGCCAGCAGCTCAGCAAAGCGGGGGGCTACCACAGATACGCAGTATTTT
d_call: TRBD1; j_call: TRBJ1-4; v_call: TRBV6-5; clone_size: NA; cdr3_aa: CASSYGGTALNEKLFF; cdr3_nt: TGTGCCAGCAGTTACGGAGGGACAGCTTTAAATGAAAAACTGTTTTTT
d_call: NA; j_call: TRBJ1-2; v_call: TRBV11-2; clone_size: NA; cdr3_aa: CASSLDYRDGYTF; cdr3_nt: TGTGCCAGCAGCCTCGACTACAGGGATGGCTACACCTTC
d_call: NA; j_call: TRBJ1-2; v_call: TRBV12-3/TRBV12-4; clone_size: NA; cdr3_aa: CASSLQGKNGYTF; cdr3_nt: TGTGCCAGCAGTTTACAGGGGAAGAATGGCTACACCTTC
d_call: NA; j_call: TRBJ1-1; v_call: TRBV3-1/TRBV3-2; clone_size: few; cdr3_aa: CASSLNSGGNTEAFF; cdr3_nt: TGTGCCAGCAGCCTTAACTCCGGGGGAAACACTGAAGCTTTCTTT
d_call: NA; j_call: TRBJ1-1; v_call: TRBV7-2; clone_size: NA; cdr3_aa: CASSLLVGNSEWSFF; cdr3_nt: TGTGCCAGCAGCTTACTGGTGGGTAACAGTGAGTGGTCTTTCTTT
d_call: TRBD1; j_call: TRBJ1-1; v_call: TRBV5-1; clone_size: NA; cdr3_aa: CASSLAGQEAFF; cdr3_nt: TGCGCCAGCAGCTTGGCCGGACAGGAGGCTTTCTTT
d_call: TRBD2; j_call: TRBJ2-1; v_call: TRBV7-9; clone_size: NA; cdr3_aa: CASSLARAGVFSSYNEQFF; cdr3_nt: TGTGCCAGCAGCTTAGCAAGAGCGGGGGTCTTCAGCTCCTACAATGAGCAGTTCTTC
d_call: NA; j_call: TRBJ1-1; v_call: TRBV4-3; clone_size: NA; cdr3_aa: CASSQFGNTEAFF; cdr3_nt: TGCGCCAGCAGCCAATTCGGGAACACTGAAGCTTTCTTT
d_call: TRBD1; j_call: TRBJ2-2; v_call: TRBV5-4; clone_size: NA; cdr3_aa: CASPSGTGITGELFF; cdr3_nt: TGTGCCAGCCCCTCCGGGACAGGAATCACCGGGGAGCTGTTTTTT
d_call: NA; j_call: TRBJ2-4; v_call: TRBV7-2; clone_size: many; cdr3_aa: CASSVDQAKNIQYF; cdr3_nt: TGTGCCAGCAGCGTAGATCAGGCCAAAAACATTCAGTACTTC
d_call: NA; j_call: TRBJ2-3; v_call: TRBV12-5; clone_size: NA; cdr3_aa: CASGLVPTDTQYF; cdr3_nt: TGTGCTAGTGGTTTGGTACCGACAGATACGCAGTATTTT
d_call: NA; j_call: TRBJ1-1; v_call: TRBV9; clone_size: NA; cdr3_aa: CASSVVSTPNTEAFF; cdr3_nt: TGTGCCAGCAGCGTAGTGTCGACTCCAAACACTGAAGCTTTCTTT
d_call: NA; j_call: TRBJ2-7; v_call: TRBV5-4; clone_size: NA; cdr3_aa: CASRHRTALYEQYF; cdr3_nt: TGTGCCAGCAGACATCGGACAGCGCTCTACGAGCAGTACTTC
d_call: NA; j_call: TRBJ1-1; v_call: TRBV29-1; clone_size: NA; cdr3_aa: CSVEGTVNTEAFF; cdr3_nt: TGCAGCGTTGAGGGCACAGTGAACACTGAAGCTTTCTTT